The 8 T cell receptor beta chains presented below share a single source sample, sequenced in a study of blood T cell repertoires in COVID-19. The table came from immunoSEQ multiplex PCR; TCRdb's copy has only in-frame clones and leaves some out. Of about 190,000 clones listed, approximately 86% were seen once; the top ten hold less than 3.5%. Sequences were obtained from peripheral blood. Receptors originate from a man between 40 and 49 years old with active or convalescent COVID-19.

The CDR3 DNA is TGTGCCTGGAGTGGGGAGGTTCAAGCCCTCCACTTT. It encodes CAWSGEVQALHF. The chain recombines TRBV30 with TRBJ1-6; D gene ambiguous. Germline loops: CDR1 GTSNPN, CDR2 SVGIG (reference sequence). Deletions cut 1 base from V and 14 bases from J, with 12 bases between. CDR3 length: 12 amino acids.

This clone was detected only a few times. The chain couples TRBV19 to TRBJ1-2, with 8 bases matching TRBD1. The CDR3 runs 14 residues. The ends lost 5 bases at V and 8 bases at J; junction bases unmatched: 10. The germline gives CDR1 LNHDA, CDR2 SQIVND (reference sequence). The CDR3 DNA sequence: TGTGCCAGTAGTCCCGGGACAGGAGCCCGGGGCTACACCTTC. It is translated as CASSPGTGARGYTF.

The chain combines TRBV27 with TRBJ2-1; TRBD2 matches at 9 bases. Trimming cost V 2 bases and J 6 bases; bases outside gene matches: 8. This CDR3 has 16 amino acids. CDR1 and CDR2 from the germline V gene are MNHEY and SMNVEV (reference sequence). CDR3 DNA sequence: TGTGCCAGCAGTTTAACCCGTAGCGGGGGACTCAATGAGCAGTTCTTC. This encodes CASSLTRSGGLNEQFF.

The chain employs TRBV3-1 (or the pseudogene TRBV3-2) and TRBJ2-7; 9 bases map to TRBD2. Unmatched junction bases numbered 12, after V lost 5 bases and J lost 7 bases. The length of the CDR3 is 15 residues. Germline CDR1 LGHDT, CDR2 YNNKEL (reference sequence). CDR3 bases: TGTGCCAGCAGCGAAGCGACTAGCGGTACAGGGGAGCAGTACTTC. It encodes CASSEATSGTGEQYF.

In this sample, this clone turned up once. The rearrangement uses TRBV7-2 and TRBJ1-1, with TRBD1 matching 10 bases. CDR1 is SGHTA and CDR2 is FQGNSA in the germline V gene. V lost 3 bases, J lost 4 bases, and 2 bases stayed unmatched. This CDR3 region has 14 residues. The CDR3, as DNA: TGTGCCAGCAGCTTCGGGACAGGGGTCACTGAAGCTTTCTTT. This translates into CASSFGTGVTEAFF.

This CDR3 is CAISGDKGPIVDTDTQYF. In DNA, the CDR3 is TGTGCCATCAGTGGGGACAAGGGACCAATTGTCGACACAGATACGCAGTATTTT. The chain carries TRBV10-3 and TRBJ2-3, with D maybe TRBD1 (6 bases). The CDR3 has 18 amino acids. Trimming removed 4 bases at V and 2 bases at J, with 22 bases between. CDR1 ENHRY and CDR2 SYGVKD come from the germline V gene.

Details on this clone: Other nucleotide sequences in the sample specify the same CDR3. V is TRBV5-1 and J is TRBJ1-1; D not certain. The length of the CDR3 is 14 residues. The V gene's germline CDR1 is SGHRS and CDR2 YFSETQ. V was clipped by 0 bases and J by 2 bases, with 8 bases between them. The CDR3 coding sequence is TGCGCCAGCAGCTTGGACAGCTCAAACACTGAAGCTTTCTTT. This translates into CASSLDSSNTEAFF.

The chain is built from TRBV6-1 and TRBJ1-2, with TRBD1 as a possible D gene (6 bases). The V gene lost 4 bases and the J gene lost 0 bases, with 15 bases spanning the gap. The CDR3 is 16 amino acids. CDR1 MNHNS and CDR2 SASEGT come from the germline V gene. The CDR3 region is CASSAGQLSSNYGYTF. In DNA form, the CDR3 reads TGTGCCAGCAGTGCTGGACAGCTAAGCTCTAACTATGGCTACACCTTC.